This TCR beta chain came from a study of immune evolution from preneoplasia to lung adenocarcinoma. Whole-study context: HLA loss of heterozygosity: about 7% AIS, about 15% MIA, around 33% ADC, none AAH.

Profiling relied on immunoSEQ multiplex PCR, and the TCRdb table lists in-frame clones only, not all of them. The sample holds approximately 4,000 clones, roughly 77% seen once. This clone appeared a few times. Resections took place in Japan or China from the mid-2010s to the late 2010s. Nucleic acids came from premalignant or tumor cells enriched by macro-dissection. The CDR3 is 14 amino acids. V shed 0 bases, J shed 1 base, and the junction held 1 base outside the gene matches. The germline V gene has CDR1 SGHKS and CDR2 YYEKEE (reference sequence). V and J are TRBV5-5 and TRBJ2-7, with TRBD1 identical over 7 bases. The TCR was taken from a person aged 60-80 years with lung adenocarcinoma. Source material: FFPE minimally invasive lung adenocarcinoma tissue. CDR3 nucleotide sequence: TGTGCCAGCAGCTTGGAGGGGGCTTCCTACGAGCAGTACTTC. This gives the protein CASSLEGASYEQYF.